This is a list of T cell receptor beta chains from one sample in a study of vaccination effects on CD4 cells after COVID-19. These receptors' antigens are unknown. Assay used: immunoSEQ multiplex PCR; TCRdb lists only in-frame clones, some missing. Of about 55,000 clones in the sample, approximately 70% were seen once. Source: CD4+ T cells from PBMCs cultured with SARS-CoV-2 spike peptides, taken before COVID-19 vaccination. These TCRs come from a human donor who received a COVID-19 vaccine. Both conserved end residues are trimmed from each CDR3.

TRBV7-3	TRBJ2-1	ASSLGPSGGASRSYNEQF
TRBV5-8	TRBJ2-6	ASSSGGGSGANVLT
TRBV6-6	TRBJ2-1	ASRRLTSGANEQF
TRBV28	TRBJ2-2	ASSLGLAGTGELF
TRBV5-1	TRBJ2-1	ASSLGQVAYNEQF
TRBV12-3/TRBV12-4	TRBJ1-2	ASSIDSTYGYT
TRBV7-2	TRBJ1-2	ASSLAAGQVYGYT
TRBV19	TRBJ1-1	ASSKQSSMNTEAF
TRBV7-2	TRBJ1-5	ASSLVTGSYQPQH
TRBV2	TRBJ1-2	ASSPWGTRYGYT
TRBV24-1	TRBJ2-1	ATGGTTRINEQF
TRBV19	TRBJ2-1	ASSVTSGRGNEQF
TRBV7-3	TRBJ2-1	ASSLYPSGGLKNEQF
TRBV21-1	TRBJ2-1	ASSKRPLALRGVNEQF
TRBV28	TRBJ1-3	ASSTSYPRRNTIY
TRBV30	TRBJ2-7	AWSAGPGLYEQY
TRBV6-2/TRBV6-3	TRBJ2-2	ASSYSARGTGELF
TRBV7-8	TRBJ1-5	ASSLGSRRHSNQPQH
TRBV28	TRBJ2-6	ASTRSGANVLT
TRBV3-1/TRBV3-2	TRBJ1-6	ASSPGTGYNSPLH
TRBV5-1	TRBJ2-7	ASSTGEASYEQY
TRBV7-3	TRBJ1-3	ASSSDPSGNTIY
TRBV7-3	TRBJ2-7	ASSLNGGSSYEQY
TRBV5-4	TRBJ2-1	ASSLSLAGPNEQF
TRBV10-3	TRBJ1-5	AISESVRGQPQH
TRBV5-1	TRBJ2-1	ASSFRGGNEQF
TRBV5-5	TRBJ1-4	ASTPGGTGEKLF
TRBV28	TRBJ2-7	ASSSRTSGSRYEQY
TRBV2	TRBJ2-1	ASSGMSSYNEQF
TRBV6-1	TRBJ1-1	ASSEAVSNTEAF
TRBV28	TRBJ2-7	ASSFSGRRKYEQY
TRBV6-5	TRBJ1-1	ACLRDSTGRTEAF
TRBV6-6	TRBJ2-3	ASSPGLASDTQY
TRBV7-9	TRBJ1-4	ASSFIVGVNEKLF
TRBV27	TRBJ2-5	ASSPGTGKYGTQY
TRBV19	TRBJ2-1	ASSILAGGTNEQF
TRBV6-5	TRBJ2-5	ASSSPAGTQY
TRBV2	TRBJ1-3	ASSESPNVGNTIY
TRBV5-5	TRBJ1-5	ASSWTWGSNQPQH
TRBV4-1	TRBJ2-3	ASSQDRLAGTDTQY
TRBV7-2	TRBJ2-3	ASSVFPQDTQY
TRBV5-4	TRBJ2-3	ASSSPSSGPTDTQY
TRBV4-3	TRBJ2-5	ASSQVAGGGETQY
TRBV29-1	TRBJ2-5	SVIPGTWVGETQY
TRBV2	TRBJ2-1	ASSVEPQQF
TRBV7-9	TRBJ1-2	ASSSGRGEGYT
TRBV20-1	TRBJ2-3	SACGLSSTDTQY
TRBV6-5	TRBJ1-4	ASSRGRLNEKLF
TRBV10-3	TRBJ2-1	ATDSGAEQF
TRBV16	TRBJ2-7	ASSQSRESEQY
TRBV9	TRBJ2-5	ASSAGQGGETQY
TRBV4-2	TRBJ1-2	ASSQDSGGRGYT
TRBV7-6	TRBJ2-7	ASSLALAGPGEQY
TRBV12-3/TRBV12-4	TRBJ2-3	ASRGGTDTQY
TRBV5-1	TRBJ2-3	ASIPGTGGLDTQY
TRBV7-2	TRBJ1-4	ASSFRGEKLF